This T cell receptor beta chain was documented in a study of blood T cell repertoires in COVID-19. About the research overall: Acute and convalescent COVID-19 samples came from the United States, Italy and Spain.

Germline CDR1 is SNHLY and CDR2 is FYNNEI. This CDR3 is built from 16 residues. V trimming: 5 bases; J trimming: 2 bases; junction bases outside the gene matches: 6. Study processing details: From reference gene primer amplification, estimates of nucleated cell counts were derived. The repertoire was sequenced with immunoSEQ multiplex PCR; TCRdb's copy has only in-frame clones and lacks some. V, J and clone size were drawn from that table, and D and trimming were deduced from the DNA. Among about 61,000 clones listed, more than 65% were seen once. This clone was found a few times. The sequenced sample consisted of peripheral blood. J is TRBJ2-1 and V is TRBV2; 10 nucleotides align to TRBD2. This clonotype originated in a woman between 65 and 79 years old with acute or convalescent COVID-19. CDR3 sequence: CASSYLSGGTYNEQFF. CDR3 coding DNA: TGTGCCAGCAGTTACCTTAGCGGGGGGACCTACAATGAGCAGTTCTTC.